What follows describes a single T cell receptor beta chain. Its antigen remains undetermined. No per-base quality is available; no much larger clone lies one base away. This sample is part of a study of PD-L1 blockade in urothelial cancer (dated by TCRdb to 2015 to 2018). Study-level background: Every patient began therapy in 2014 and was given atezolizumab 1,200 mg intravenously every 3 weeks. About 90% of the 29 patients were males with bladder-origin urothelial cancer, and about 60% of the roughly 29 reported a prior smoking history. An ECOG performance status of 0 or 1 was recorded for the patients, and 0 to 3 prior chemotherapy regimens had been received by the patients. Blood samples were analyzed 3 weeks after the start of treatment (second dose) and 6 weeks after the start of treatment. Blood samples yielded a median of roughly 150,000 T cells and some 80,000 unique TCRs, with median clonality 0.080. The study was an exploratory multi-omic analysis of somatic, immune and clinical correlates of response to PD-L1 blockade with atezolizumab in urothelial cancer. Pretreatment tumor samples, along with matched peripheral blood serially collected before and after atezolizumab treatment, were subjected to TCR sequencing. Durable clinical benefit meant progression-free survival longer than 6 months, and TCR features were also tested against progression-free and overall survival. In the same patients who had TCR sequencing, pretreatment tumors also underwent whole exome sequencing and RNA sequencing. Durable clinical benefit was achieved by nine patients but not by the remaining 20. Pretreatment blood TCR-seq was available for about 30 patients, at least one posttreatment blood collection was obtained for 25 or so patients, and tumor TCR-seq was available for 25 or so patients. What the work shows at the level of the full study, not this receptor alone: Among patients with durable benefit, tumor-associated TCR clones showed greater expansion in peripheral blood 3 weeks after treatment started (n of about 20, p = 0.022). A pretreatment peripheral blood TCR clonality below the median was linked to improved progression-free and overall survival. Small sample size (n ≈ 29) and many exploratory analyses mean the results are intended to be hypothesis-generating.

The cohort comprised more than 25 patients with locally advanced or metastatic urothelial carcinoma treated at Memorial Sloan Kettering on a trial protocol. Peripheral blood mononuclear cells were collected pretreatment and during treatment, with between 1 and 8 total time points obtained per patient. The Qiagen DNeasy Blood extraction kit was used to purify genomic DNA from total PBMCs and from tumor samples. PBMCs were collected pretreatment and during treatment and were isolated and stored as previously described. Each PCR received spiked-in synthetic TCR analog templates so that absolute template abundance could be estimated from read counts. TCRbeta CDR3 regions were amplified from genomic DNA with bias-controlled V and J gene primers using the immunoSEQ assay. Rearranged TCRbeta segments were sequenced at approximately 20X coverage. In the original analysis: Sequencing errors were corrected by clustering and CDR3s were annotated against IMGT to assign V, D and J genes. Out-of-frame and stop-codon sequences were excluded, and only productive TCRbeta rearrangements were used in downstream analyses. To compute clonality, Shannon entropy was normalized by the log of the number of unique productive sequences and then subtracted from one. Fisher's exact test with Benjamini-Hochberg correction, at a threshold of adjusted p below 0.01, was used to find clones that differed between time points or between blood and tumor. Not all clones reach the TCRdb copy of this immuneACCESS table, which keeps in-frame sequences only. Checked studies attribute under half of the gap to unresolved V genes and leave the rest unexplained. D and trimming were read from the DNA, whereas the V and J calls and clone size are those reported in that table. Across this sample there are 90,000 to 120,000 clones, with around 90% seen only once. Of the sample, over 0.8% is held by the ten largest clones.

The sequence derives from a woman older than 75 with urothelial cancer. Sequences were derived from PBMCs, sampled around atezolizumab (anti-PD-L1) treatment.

The DNA reads as follows: TGTGCCAGCAGTGGGCGGACAGGCGCGAACACTGAAGCTTTCTTT. It is translated as CASSGRTGANTEAFF. The V gene is TRBV25-1 and the J gene is TRBJ1-1; TRBD1 aligns with 7 central bases. Reading from cysteine to phenylalanine, the CDR3 counts 15 amino acids. The only DNA kept is the CDR3, 45 bases in frame from the first base. The germline V gene yields MGHDK for CDR1 and SYGVNS for CDR2. From V the trimming removes 4 bases and from J it removes 1 base, while the gene matches leave 6 bases of the junction unaccounted for.